The sequence of this TCR beta chain was determined in a study of OX40 agonist ivuxolimab in advanced cancers. Germline V lookup: CDR1 MNHNS, CDR2 SASEGT. The CDR3 contains 14 residues. Trimming cost V 6 bases and J 7 bases; bases outside gene matches: 5. The repertoire was sequenced with immunoSEQ multiplex PCR; TCRdb's copy has only in-frame clones and lacks some. The table shows 65,000 to 80,000 clones, with 90% to 95% occurring only once. The sequenced sample was CD4+ or CD8+ T cells sorted from blood, obtained in a trial of the OX40 agonist ivuxolimab. The TCR comes from an adult with an advanced solid tumor such as melanoma, head and neck, liver or kidney cancer. V and J are TRBV6-1 and TRBJ2-3; 12 bases match TRBD2. The CDR3 region is CASSNGLAGYTQYF. The CDR3 nucleotides read TGTGCCAGCAGCAACGGACTAGCGGGATATACGCAGTATTTT.